The rows below give T cell receptor beta chains drawn from one sample of a study of T cell changes during pregnancy in multiple sclerosis. TCRdb's copy holds only in-frame clones and misses some; the assay was immunoSEQ multiplex PCR. The data contain under 95,000 clones, 91% of them singletons. Specimen: peripheral blood, collected after pregnancy. The receptors shown here come from a female donor in good health, enrolled as a control in a pregnancy study. Both conserved end residues are part of each CDR3. The D gene is left open where the match is weak. A clone size is listed for some rows: how often the clone was seen (once, few, many), or a class if it is expanded.

j_gene,v_gene,abundance,d_gene,CDR3nt,CDR3aa
TRBJ2-5,TRBV6-6,-,-,TGTGCCAGCCTTGTTGGCTCCCAAGAGACCCAGTACTTC,CASLVGSQETQYF
TRBJ1-2,TRBV7-2,-,TRBD1,TGTGCCAGCAGCTTTGACAGGGGAGATGGCTACACCTTC,CASSFDRGDGYTF
TRBJ1-1,TRBV15,-,-,TGTGCCACCAGCAGAGAGGCAGGGTGGACTGAAGCTTTCTTT,CATSREAGWTEAFF
TRBJ2-3,TRBV5-4,-,-,TGTGCCAGCAGCTCCTACGGAGGCACAGATACGCAGTATTTT,CASSSYGGTDTQYF
TRBJ1-2,TRBV9,-,TRBD1,TGTGCCAGCAGGGCACAGGGGTCAGGACAATATGGCTACACCTTC,CASRAQGSGQYGYTF
TRBJ1-3,TRBV28,-,-,TGTGCCAGCAGTTTATCGGCAGGGAATGGAAACACCATATATTTT,CASSLSAGNGNTIYF
TRBJ1-5,TRBV5-1,-,-,TGCGCCAGCAGCTTGGGACTAGGACGCAATCAGCCCCAGCATTTT,CASSLGLGRNQPQHF
TRBJ2-2,TRBV29-1,-,TRBD1,TGCAGCGTTGCTCGATGGGACAGGGGTAGGGAGCTGTTTTTT,CSVARWDRGRELFF
TRBJ1-6,TRBV19,-,-,TGTGCCAGTAGTACGGGACAAATAAATTCACCCCTCCACTTT,CASSTGQINSPLHF
TRBJ1-1,TRBV7-9,-,-,TGTGCCAGCAGCTTAGGTGCAGGCGCCCAAAACACTGAAGCTTTCTTT,CASSLGAGAQNTEAFF
TRBJ2-5,TRBV7-2,-,-,TGTGCCAGCAGCTTAGCGGGGGGGCAGGAGACCCAGTACTTC,CASSLAGGQETQYF
TRBJ2-3,TRBV7-2,-,TRBD2,TGTGCCAGCAGCCAAGTGGCGGGGGGCACAGATACGCAGTATTTT,CASSQVAGGTDTQYF
TRBJ1-2,TRBV2,-,-,TGTGCCAGCAGTGAAAGGTCGGGAGGCTACACCTTC,CASSERSGGYTF
TRBJ2-1,TRBV19,-,-,TGTGCCAGTAGCAGGGCCGTCAATAATGAGCAGTTCTTC,CASSRAVNNEQFF
TRBJ2-1,TRBV28,-,-,TGTGCCAGCACTCCCGGGGTCGGTGAGCAGTTCTTC,CASTPGVGEQFF
TRBJ2-5,TRBV25-1,-,TRBD1,TGTGCCAGCAGTCAGACAGGGCGCGGAGAGACCCAGTACTTC,CASSQTGRGETQYF
TRBJ2-1,TRBV27,-,-,TGTGCCAGCAGTGCCCGCCACGGTGAGCAGTTCTTC,CASSARHGEQFF
TRBJ2-3,TRBV18,-,TRBD1,TGTGCCAGCTCACCCACAGGGGGCACAGATACGCAGTATTTT,CASSPTGGTDTQYF
TRBJ2-2,TRBV19,-,TRBD2,TGTGCCAGTAGCAGACTAGCTCCCGGGGAGCTGTTTTTT,CASSRLAPGELFF
TRBJ1-2,TRBV28,-,TRBD1,TGTGCCAGCAGCATAAGGGGGACAGGGAAAAGTGGTGGCTACACCTTC,CASSIRGTGKSGGYTF
TRBJ2-4,TRBV7-2,-,TRBD2,TGTGCCAGCAGCTCTCACCCTAGCGGGGGCGACCGAAACATTCAGTACTTC,CASSSHPSGGDRNIQYF
TRBJ2-2,TRBV21-1,-,-,TGTGCCAGCAGCCCCATGGCGGGGGCCTACACCGGGGAGCTGTTTTTT,CASSPMAGAYTGELFF
TRBJ1-5,TRBV28,-,-,TGTGCCAGCAGTCCCCCCAATTATCAGCCCCAGCATTTT,CASSPPNYQPQHF
TRBJ2-5,TRBV11-2,once,TRBD2,TGTGCCAGCAGCCCGGGGGGGACCCAGTACTTC,CASSPGGTQYF
TRBJ2-2,TRBV7-9,-,-,TGTGCCAGCAGCCAGGCAGGCCCCGGGGAGCTGTTTTTT,CASSQAGPGELFF
TRBJ2-7,TRBV5-6,once,-,TGTGCCAGCAGCTTGAGAGACTACGAGCAGTACTTC,CASSLRDYEQYF
TRBJ2-1,TRBV5-8,-,TRBD2,TGTGCCAGCAGCTTGGTGTACTGGGGCGGGAGCTCCTACAATGAGCAGTTCTTC,CASSLVYWGGSSYNEQFF
TRBJ1-2,TRBV7-9,-,-,TGTGCCAGCAGCTTACAGCGAGACTATGGCTACACCTTC,CASSLQRDYGYTF
TRBJ1-5,TRBV7-2,-,TRBD1,TGTGCCAGCAGGCACAGGGGAAATCAGCCCCAGCATTTT,CASRHRGNQPQHF
TRBJ1-2,TRBV19,-,TRBD1,TGTGCCAGTACCCGAGGACAGGGAAATGGCTACACCTTC,CASTRGQGNGYTF
TRBJ2-2,TRBV2,-,-,TGTGCCAGCAGGCAGGGCGGGGAGCTGTTTTTT,CASRQGGELFF
TRBJ1-5,TRBV27,-,-,TGTGCCAGCAGTCGGGGGGGGCCCTATCAGCCCCAGCATTTT,CASSRGGPYQPQHF
TRBJ1-4,TRBV4-2,-,TRBD1,TGTGCCAGCAGCCAAACCCACAGGGGAGCAACTAATGAAAAACTGTTTTTT,CASSQTHRGATNEKLFF
TRBJ2-1,TRBV4-2,-,TRBD2,TGTGCCAGCAGCCAAGACCCGGGGGGGATCAAGAATGAGCAGTTCTTC,CASSQDPGGIKNEQFF
TRBJ1-1,TRBV5-4,-,TRBD1,TGTGCCAGTGCCGGGACAGGGGTCACTGAAGCTTTCTTT,CASAGTGVTEAFF
TRBJ2-2,TRBV9,-,TRBD2,TGTGCCAGCAGCGTAGAAGCGGGGGTGACCGGGGAGCTGTTTTTT,CASSVEAGVTGELFF
TRBJ1-5,TRBV4-2,-,-,TGTGCCAGCAGCCAAGAGAGACTGTCCGTAGCCCAGCATTTT,CASSQERLSVAQHF
TRBJ2-4,TRBV4-2,-,TRBD1,TGTGCCAGCAGCCCGAAACAGGGGAACGGGGACATTCAGTACTTC,CASSPKQGNGDIQYF
TRBJ1-2,TRBV9,-,TRBD1,TGTGCCAGCAGCGGACAGGGTTTTAACTATGGCTACACCTTC,CASSGQGFNYGYTF
TRBJ2-1,TRBV11-2,-,-,TGTGCCAGCAGTTTTAGGACTGCAGCGCAGTTCTTC,CASSFRTAAQFF
TRBJ1-2,TRBV7-3,-,-,TGTGCCAGCAGCTTAGGGGGGGGCGGCGGCTACACCTTC,CASSLGGGGGYTF
TRBJ1-6,TRBV18,-,-,TGTGCCAGCTCACCAGACCAAGCCAGAGGATTTAATTCACCCCTCCACTTT,CASSPDQARGFNSPLHF
TRBJ2-1,TRBV7-2,-,-,TGTGCCAGCAGCCCTGGGCGTACAGGTTACAATGAGCAGTTCTTC,CASSPGRTGYNEQFF
TRBJ2-1,TRBV7-6,-,TRBD1,TGTGCCAGCATCGCCGGGACAGGGGTCTACAATGAGCAGTTCTTC,CASIAGTGVYNEQFF
TRBJ2-5,TRBV5-6,-,TRBD2,TGTGCCAGCAGCTCCCGACTAGCGGGGGACCGGGAGACCCAGTACTTC,CASSSRLAGDRETQYF
TRBJ1-1,TRBV4-3,-,-,TGCGCCAGCAGCTTGACGAGGTCCCCGAACACTGAAGCTTTCTTT,CASSLTRSPNTEAFF
TRBJ1-2,TRBV29-1,-,-,TGCAGCGTTGTAGTCATCACTAACTATGGCTACACCTTC,CSVVVITNYGYTF
TRBJ2-7,TRBV6-1,few,-,TGTGCCAGCAGGGAGTACGAGCAGTACTTC,CASREYEQYF
TRBJ2-3,TRBV13,-,TRBD2,TGTGCCAGCAGCTCCCGGACTAGCGGGGGGGCGCAGTATTTT,CASSSRTSGGAQYF
TRBJ2-2,TRBV19,-,TRBD2,TGTGCCAGTAGTATAATGAGCGGGGGATCCGGGGAGCTGTTTTTT,CASSIMSGGSGELFF
TRBJ1-5,TRBV27,-,-,TGTGCCAGCAGCTTGGCAGGGTTTGATCCCCAGCATTTT,CASSLAGFDPQHF
TRBJ2-7,TRBV7-9,-,-,TGTGCCAGCAGTCCCGGGTACCTGTCTGAGCAGTACTTC,CASSPGYLSEQYF
TRBJ1-2,TRBV19,-,TRBD1,TGTGCCAGTAGTCCGACAGGGGTCTATGGCTACACCTTC,CASSPTGVYGYTF
TRBJ1-2,TRBV27,-,TRBD1,TGTGCCAGCAGTCCAGGGGGGAACTATGGCTACACCTTC,CASSPGGNYGYTF
TRBJ2-2,TRBV2,once,-,TGTGCCAGCAGCCTCTCGACTTGGGGCGTAAGGGACACCGGGGAGCTGTTTTTT,CASSLSTWGVRDTGELFF
TRBJ1-2,TRBV5-4,-,-,TGTGCCAGCAGCCAACCGACAGGCAACTATGGCTACACCTTC,CASSQPTGNYGYTF
TRBJ2-3,TRBV6-1,-,-,TGTGCCAGCAGCCGGGGACACAGCCCAGATACGCAGTATTTT,CASSRGHSPDTQYF
TRBJ2-7,TRBV18,-,-,TGTGCCAGCTCACCGGGGGGAAGAGGCTACGAGCAGTACTTC,CASSPGGRGYEQYF
TRBJ1-5,TRBV6-6,-,-,TGTGCCAGCAGTTACGAGAGGGTCGCGCAGCCCCAGCATTTT,CASSYERVAQPQHF